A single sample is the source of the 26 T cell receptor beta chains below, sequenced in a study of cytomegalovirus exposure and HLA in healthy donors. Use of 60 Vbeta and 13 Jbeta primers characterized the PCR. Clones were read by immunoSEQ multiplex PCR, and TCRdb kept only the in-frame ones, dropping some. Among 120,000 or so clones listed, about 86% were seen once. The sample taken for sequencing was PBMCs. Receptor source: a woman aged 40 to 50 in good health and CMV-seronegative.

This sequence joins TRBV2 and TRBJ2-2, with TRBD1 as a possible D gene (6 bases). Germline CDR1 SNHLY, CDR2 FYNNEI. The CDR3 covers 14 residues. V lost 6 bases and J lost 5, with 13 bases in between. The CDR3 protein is CASRTKTGTGELFF. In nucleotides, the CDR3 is TGTGCCAGCAGAACAAAAACAGGGACCGGGGAGCTGTTTTTT.

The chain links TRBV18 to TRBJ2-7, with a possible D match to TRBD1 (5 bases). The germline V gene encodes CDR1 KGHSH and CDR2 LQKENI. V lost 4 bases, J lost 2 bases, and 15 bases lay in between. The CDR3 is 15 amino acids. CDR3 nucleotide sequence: TGTGCCAGCTCACACAACCCTACAGGAACCTACGAGCAGTACTTC. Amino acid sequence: CASSHNPTGTYEQYF.

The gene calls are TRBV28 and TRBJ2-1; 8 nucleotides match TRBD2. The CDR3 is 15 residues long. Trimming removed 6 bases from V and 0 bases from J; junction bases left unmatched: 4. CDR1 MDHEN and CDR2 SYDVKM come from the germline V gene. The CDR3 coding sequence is TGTGCCAGCAGGCAACGGGAGGGCTCCTACAATGAGCAGTTCTTC. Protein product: CASRQREGSYNEQFF.

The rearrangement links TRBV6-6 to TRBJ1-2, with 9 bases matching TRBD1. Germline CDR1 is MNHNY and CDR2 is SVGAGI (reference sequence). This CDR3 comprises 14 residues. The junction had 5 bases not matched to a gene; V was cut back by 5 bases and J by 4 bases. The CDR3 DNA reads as TGTGCCAGCAGTCCCCCGGGACAGGGCTATGGCTACACCTTC. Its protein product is CASSPPGQGYGYTF.

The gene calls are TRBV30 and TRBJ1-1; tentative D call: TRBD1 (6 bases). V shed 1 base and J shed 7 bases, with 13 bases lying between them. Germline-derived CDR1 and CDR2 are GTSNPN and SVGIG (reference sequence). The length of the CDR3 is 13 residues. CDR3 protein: CAWSGTGRVEAFF. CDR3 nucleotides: TGTGCCTGGAGTGGCACAGGGAGAGTTGAAGCTTTCTTT. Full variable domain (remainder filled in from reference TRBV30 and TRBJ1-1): SQTIHQWPATLVQPVGSPLSLECTVEGTSNPNLYWYRQAAGRGLQLLFYSVGIGQISSEVPQNLSASRPQDRQFILSSKKLLLSDSGFYLCAWSGTGRVEAFFGQGTRLTVV.

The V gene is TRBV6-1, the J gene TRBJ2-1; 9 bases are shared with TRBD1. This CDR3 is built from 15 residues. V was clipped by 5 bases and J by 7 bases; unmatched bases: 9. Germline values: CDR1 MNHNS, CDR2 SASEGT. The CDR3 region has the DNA TGTGCCAGCAGTCCCCGGGGACAGGGTTCTAATGAGCAGTTCTTC. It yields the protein CASSPRGQGSNEQFF.

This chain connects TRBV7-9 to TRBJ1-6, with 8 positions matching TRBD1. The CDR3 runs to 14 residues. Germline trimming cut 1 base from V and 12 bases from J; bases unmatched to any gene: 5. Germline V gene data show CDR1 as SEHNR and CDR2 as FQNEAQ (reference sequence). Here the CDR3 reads CASSLEDRVLPLHF. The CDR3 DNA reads TGTGCCAGCAGCTTAGAGGACAGGGTTTTACCCCTCCACTTT.

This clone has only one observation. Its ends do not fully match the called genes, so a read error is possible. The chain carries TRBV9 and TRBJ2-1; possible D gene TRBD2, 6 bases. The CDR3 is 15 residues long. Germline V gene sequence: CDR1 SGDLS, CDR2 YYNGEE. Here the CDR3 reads CASSPHNAGYNERFF. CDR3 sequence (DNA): TGTGCCAGCAGCCCCCATAACGCGGGATACAATGAGCGGTTCTTC.

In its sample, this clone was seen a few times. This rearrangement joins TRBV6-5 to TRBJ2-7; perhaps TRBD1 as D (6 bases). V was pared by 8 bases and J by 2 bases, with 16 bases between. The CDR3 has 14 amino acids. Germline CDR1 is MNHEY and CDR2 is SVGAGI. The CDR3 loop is CASQVDSPPYEQYF. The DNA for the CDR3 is TGTGCCAGCCAAGTGGACAGCCCTCCCTACGAGCAGTACTTC.

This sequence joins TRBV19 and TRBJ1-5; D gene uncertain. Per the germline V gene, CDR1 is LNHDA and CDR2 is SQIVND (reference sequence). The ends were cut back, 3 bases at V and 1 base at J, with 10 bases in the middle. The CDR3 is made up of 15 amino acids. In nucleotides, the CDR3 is TGTGCCAGTAGTATCGGGGTTTTGAGCAATCAGCCCCAGCATTTT. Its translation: CASSIGVLSNQPQHF.

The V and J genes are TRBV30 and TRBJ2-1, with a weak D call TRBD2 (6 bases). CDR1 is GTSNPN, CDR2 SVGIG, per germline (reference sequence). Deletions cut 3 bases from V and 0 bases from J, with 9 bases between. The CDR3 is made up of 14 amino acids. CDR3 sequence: CAWRGRGSYNEQFF. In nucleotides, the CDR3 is TGTGCCTGGAGGGGGCGGGGCTCCTACAATGAGCAGTTCTTC. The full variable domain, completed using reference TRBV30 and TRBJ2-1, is SQTIHQWPATLVQPVGSPLSLECTVEGTSNPNLYWYRQAAGRGLQLLFYSVGIGQISSEVPQNLSASRPQDRQFILSSKKLLLSDSGFYLCAWRGRGSYNEQFFGPGTRLTVL.

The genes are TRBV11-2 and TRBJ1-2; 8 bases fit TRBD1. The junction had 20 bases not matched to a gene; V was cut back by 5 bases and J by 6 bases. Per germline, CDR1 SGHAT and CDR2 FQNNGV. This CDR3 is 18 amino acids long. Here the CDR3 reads CASSLTGGHRTGGDGYTF. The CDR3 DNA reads TGTGCCAGCAGCCTAACCGGGGGCCACAGAACAGGGGGGGATGGCTACACCTTC.

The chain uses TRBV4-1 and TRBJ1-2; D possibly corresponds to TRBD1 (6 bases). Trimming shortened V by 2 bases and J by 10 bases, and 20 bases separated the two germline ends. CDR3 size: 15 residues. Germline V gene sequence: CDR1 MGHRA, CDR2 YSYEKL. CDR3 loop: CASSQFPGQLSDYTF. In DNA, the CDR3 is TGCGCCAGCAGCCAATTTCCGGGACAACTCTCTGACTACACCTTC.

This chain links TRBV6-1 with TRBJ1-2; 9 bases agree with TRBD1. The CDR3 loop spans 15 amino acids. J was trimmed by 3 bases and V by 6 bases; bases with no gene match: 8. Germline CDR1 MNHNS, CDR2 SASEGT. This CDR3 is CASSSRDRVDYGYTF. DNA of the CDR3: TGTGCCAGCAGCAGTAGGGACAGGGTAGACTATGGCTACACCTTC.

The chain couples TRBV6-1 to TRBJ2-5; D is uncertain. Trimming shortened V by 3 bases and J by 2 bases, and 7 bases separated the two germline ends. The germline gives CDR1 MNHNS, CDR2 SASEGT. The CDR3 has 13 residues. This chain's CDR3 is CASSDRLQETQYF. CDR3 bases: TGTGCCAGCAGTGACCGGTTACAAGAGACCCAGTACTTC.

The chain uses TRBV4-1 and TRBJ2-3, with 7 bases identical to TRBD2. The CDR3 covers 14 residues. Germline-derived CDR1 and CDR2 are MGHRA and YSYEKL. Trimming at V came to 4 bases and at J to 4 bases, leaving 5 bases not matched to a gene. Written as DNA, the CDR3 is TGCGCCAGCAGCCCTAGCGGATGGGCAGATACGCAGTATTTT. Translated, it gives CASSPSGWADTQYF.

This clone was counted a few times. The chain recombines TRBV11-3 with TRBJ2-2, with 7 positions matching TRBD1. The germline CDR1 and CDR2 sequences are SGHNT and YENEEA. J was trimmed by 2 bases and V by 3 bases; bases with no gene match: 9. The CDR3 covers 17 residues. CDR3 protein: CASSFMKRQGNTGELFF. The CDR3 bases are TGTGCCAGCAGCTTCATGAAAAGACAGGGAAACACCGGGGAGCTGTTTTTT.

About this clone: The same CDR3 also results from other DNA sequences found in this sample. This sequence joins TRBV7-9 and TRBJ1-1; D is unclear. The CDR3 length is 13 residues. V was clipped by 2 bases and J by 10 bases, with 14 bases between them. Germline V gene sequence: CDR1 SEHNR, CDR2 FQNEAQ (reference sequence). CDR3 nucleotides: TGTGCCAGCAGCTTATTTAATTCCCCAGGAGCTTTCTTT. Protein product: CASSLFNSPGAFF.

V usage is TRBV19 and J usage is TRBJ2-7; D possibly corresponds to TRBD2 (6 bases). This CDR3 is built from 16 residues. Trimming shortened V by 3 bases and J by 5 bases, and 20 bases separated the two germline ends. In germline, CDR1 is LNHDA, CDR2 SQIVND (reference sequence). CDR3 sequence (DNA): TGTGCCAGTAGTATGAGCTTTAGCGGATGGAAAAACGAGCAGTACTTC. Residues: CASSMSFSGWKNEQYF.

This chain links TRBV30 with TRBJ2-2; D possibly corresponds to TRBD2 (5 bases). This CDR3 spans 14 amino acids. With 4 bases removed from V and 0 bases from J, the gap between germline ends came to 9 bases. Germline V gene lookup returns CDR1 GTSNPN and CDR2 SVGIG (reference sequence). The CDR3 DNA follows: TGTGCCTGGAATCCGGGGTCGAACACCGGGGAGCTGTTTTTT. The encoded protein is CAWNPGSNTGELFF.

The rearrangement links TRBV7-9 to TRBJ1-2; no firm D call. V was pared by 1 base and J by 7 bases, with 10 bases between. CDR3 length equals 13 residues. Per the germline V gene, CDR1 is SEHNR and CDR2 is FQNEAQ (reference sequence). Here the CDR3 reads CASSLESEFGYTF. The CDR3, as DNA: TGTGCCAGCAGCTTAGAGTCCGAGTTTGGCTACACCTTC.

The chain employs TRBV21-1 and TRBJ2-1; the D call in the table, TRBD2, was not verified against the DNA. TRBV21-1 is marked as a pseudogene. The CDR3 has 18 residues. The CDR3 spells CASSKRGLAGGMGNEQFF. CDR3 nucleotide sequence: TGTGCCAGCAGCAAAAGGGGACTAGCGGGAGGGATGGGTAATGAGCAGTTCTTC.

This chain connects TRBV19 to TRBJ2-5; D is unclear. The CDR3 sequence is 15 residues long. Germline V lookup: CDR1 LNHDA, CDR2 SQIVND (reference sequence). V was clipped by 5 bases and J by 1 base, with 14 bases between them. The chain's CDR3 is CASSSRSTGQETQYF. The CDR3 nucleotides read TGTGCCAGTAGTTCCCGAAGTACGGGCCAAGAGACCCAGTACTTC.

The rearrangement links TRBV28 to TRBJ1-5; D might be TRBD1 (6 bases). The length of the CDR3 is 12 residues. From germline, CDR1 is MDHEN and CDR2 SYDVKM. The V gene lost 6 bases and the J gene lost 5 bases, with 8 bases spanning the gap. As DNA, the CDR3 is TGTGCCAGCAGCCGGACAGATCAGCCCCAGCATTTT. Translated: CASSRTDQPQHF.

The CDR3 bases are TGTGCCAGTAGTATTGACGGGGGAGCGGAGACCCAGTACTTC. The encoded protein is CASSIDGGAETQYF. The chain has TRBV19 and TRBJ2-5, with D possibly matching TRBD2 (6 bases). The V and J ends lost 3 bases and 5 bases respectively, with 13 bases between them. Per germline, CDR1 LNHDA and CDR2 SQIVND (reference sequence). There are 14 residues in the CDR3.

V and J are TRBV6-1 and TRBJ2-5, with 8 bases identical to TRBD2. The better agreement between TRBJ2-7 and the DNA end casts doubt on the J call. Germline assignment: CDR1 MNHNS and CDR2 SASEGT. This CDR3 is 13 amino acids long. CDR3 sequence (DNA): TGTGCCAGCAGTACCGGGACTAGGGACGAGCAGTACTTC. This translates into CASSTGTRDEQYF.